This T cell receptor beta chain was recovered during a study of blood T cell repertoires in COVID-19. The wider study: COVID-19 samples, acute and convalescent, were from the United States, Italy and Spain. Sources were T cells, B-cell-depleted T cells, or PBMCs; the material itself was cDNA or gDNA.

With 2 bases clipped from V and 13 bases from J, the junction kept 7 bases outside the gene matches. The CDR3 sequence is 13 residues long. Per the study methods: The assay estimated nucleated cells by amplifying reference gene primers. Profiling relied on immunoSEQ multiplex PCR, and the TCRdb table lists in-frame clones only, not all of them. The V and J calls and the clone size are those of that table, but D and trimming were determined from the DNA. The sample lists roughly 700,000 clones, approximately 90% seen once, with approximately 0.25% in the top ten. The sequence was collected from a woman in her late teens or twenties with acute or convalescent COVID-19. Material for sequencing was peripheral blood. The chain joins TRBV12-3 or TRBV12-4 to TRBJ2-3, with TRBD2 matching 9 bases. DNA of the CDR3: TGTGCCAGCAGTTTACAGCCGGGACTAGCAAAGTATTTT. Protein sequence: CASSLQPGLAKYF.